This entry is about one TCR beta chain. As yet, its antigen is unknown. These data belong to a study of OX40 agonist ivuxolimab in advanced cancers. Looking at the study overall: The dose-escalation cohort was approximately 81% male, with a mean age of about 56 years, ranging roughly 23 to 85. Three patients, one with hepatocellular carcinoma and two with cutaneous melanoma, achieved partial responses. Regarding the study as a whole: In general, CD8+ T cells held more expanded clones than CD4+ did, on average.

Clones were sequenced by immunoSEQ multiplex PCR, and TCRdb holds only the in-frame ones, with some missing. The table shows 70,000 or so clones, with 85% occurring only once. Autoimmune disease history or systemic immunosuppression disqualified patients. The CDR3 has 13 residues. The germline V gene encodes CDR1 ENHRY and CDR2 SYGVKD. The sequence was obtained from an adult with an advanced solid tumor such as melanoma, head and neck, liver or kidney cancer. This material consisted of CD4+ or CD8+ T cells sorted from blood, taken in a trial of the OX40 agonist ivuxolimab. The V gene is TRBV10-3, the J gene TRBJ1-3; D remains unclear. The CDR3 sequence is CAMRGASGNTIYF. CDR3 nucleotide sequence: TGTGCGATGCGGGGAGCCTCTGGAAACACCATATATTTT.